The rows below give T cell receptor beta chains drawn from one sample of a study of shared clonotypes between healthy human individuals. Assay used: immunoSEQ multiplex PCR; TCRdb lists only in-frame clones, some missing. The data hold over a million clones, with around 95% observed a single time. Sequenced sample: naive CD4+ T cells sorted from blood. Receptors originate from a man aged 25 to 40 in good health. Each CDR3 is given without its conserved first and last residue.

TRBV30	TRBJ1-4	AWSVLWTGVNEKLF
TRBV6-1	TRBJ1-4	ASSGALQGAREKLF
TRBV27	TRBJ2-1	ASSLILAAFSYNEQF
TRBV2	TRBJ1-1	ASGGQGDTEAF
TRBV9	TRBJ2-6	ASSPRGLGANVLT
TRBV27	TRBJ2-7	ASSPPGLAGAYEQY
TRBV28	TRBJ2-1	ATALGTGVNEQF
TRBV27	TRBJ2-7	ASSPITGVAPSYEQY
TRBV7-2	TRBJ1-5	ASSLAPVPNQPQH
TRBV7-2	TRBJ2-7	ASSLLAGPGEQY
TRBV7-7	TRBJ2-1	ASSLGLATYNEQF
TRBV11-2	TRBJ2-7	ASSSVRSYEQY
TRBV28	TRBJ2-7	ASTILGQGSNEQY
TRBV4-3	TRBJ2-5	ASSPRRQGSGETQY
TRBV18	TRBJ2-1	ASSSRRDRENEQF
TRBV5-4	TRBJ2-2	ASCKGTRSGDTGELF
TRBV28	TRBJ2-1	ASTDDRAFNEQF
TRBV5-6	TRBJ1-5	ASSLNPRGPGQPQH
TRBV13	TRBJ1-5	ASSGINQPQH
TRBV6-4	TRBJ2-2	ASSPLAGATNTGELF
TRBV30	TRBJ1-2	AWSAGNYGYT
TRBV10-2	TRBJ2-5	ASSEHGVRETQY
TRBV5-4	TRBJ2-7	ASSLWGWDEQY
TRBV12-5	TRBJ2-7	ASGWPDREGDEQY
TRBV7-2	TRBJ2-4	ASSLVVSGDIQY
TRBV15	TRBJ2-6	ATSRYKQGTGANVLT
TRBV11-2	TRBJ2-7	ASQQGFYEQY
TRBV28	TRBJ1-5	ASSAETGFNQPQH
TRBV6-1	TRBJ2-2	ASSGLALTGELF
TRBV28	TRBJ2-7	ASSPSDREVY
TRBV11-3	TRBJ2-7	ASSDQTSGRAIYEQY
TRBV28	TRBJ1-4	ASSYVGWAGGLF
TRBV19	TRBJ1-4	ASSPTQQGVQLF
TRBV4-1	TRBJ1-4	ASSRGERREKLF
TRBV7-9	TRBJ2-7	ASSYPGLHSSYEQY
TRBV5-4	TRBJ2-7	ASSLVAAGGNEQY
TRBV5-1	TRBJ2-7	ASSLQGYEQY
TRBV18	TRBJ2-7	ASSPTLKRTSGRDEQY
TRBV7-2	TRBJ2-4	ASSLPLAELAKNIQY
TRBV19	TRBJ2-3	ASRFPTSGRRY
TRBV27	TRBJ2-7	ASTVLGRPYEQY
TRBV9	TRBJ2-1	ASSVVSREYNEQF